This TCR beta chain was found in a study of blood T cell repertoires in COVID-19 (dated by TCRdb to 2020 to 2021). With regard to the full study: Samples from collaborators originated in the United States, Italy and Spain and spanned both the acute and convalescent phases of COVID-19. The prospective study material was composed of cDNA or gDNA derived from T cells, B-cell-depleted T cells, or PBMCs. Subjects who had been exposed to COVID-19, were actively infected with it, or had recovered from it provided the deeply sampled blood TCRbeta repertoires that made up the dataset. The repertoires were made available in a free public database intended to serve as a resource for research on the immune response to SARS-CoV-2. The samples were drawn from the first 160 participants of the ongoing ImmuneRACE study and from under 1,500 subjects provided by 6 global collaborators. The sample metadata nearly always contained a de-identified subject ID, COVID-19 status, age in years and sex. HLA class I and class II types, where available, came from metadata supplied by the sample provider rather than from assay-based typing.

A second Seattle source provided samples from volunteer blood donors who had recovered from COVID-19. The collaborating institutions used their own protocols to collect whole blood in K2EDTA tubes. Collaborator samples were shipped for TCRbeta analysis as frozen whole blood, isolated PBMCs, or DNA extracted from either sample type. What the research found in general, with its limitations: The quantity of clinical and demographic metadata differed by source and by participant and was supplied without curation.

Trimming removed 1 base from V and 1 base from J, leaving 10 bases between the germline ends. From the cysteine through the phenylalanine, the CDR3 covers 15 amino acids. Only the CDR3 region is kept as DNA, spanning 45 bases read in frame from base 1. Based on the germline V gene, the CDR1 and CDR2 sequences are MNHNS and SASEGT. The immunoSEQ Assay, a bias-controlled multiplex PCR, was used to amplify TCRbeta CDR3 regions from genomic DNA. The study's own analysis went as follows. The number of nucleated cells in each sample was estimated by amplification of reference gene primers within the assay. To quantify the absolute abundance of each unique TCRbeta CDR3 rearrangement, sequence reads were collapsed and filtered. For each sample, productive Simpson clonality was calculated by taking the square root of Simpson's diversity index across productive rearrangements. TCRdb holds this immuneACCESS table with in-frame rearrangements only. Some clones are missing; in checked studies, unresolved V genes explain under half, and the rest has no known cause. The DNA was the basis for D and trimming; V, J and clone size are from that table. This sample has 200,000 to 250,000 clones in its table, and 65% to 90% of those were observed once. The top ten clonotypes cover approximately 1.5% of the sample.

A note on this clone: Its antigen target is currently unknown. Nothing much larger sits one base from this clone, and base qualities are not available.

The receptor was isolated from a woman in her forties who had recovered from COVID-19. The chain links TRBV6-1 with TRBJ1-1, with TRBD1 tentatively as D gene (6 bases match). The sequenced sample consisted of peripheral blood. The DNA sequence is TGTGCCAGCAGTGAAGGGGCAGGGGCGAACACTGAAGCTTTCTTT. Its protein product is CASSEGAGANTEAFF.